A single sample is the source of the 23 T cell receptor beta chains below, sequenced in a study of T cell responses to AZD1222 COVID-19 vaccine. Method: immunoSEQ multiplex PCR; TCRdb's copy keeps in-frame clones and lacks some. The data hold around 120,000 clones, with 80% to 95% observed a single time. Sequenced here: peripheral blood, sampled on day 0 of AZD1222 vaccination. All receptors come from an adult in good health.

This sequence joins TRBV10-2 and TRBJ2-2, with D unclear. Trimming shortened V by 8 bases and J by 7 bases, and 26 bases separated the two germline ends. This CDR3 contains 17 residues. Germline values: CDR1 WSHSY, CDR2 SAAADI. The CDR3 loop is CASGFRRRANVRGELFF. The CDR3 bases are TGCGCCAGCGGATTTAGGAGACGCGCCAACGTACGCGGGGAGCTGTTTTTT.

The chain uses TRBV5-1 and TRBJ1-1, with TRBD1 as a possible D gene (5 bases). The germline gives CDR1 SGHRS, CDR2 YFSETQ. V lost 6 bases and J lost 1, with 13 bases in between. CDR3 length: 14 residues. This chain's CDR3 is CASTPGGTNTEAFF. CDR3 DNA sequence: TGCGCCAGCACCCCCGGGGGAACGAACACTGAAGCTTTCTTT.

The rearrangement uses TRBV27 and TRBJ1-5; no reliable D call. V was cut by 4 bases and J by 1 base, with 11 bases left in between. The length of the CDR3 is 15 residues. In germline, CDR1 is MNHEY, CDR2 SMNVEV (reference sequence). The CDR3 spells CASSSKQLSNQPQHF. Written as DNA, the CDR3 is TGTGCCAGCAGTTCGAAACAGCTAAGCAATCAGCCCCAGCATTTT.

The gene calls are TRBV10-3 and TRBJ1-2; maybe TRBD1 (5 bases). Germline V gene lookup returns CDR1 ENHRY and CDR2 SYGVKD. This CDR3 has 16 amino acids. Between the trimmed V and J ends, which lost 0 bases and 5 bases, there was a span of 16 bases. In DNA, the CDR3 is TGTGCCATCAGTGAGTCGAAAAGGTTTGGGGCATATGGCTACACCTTC. It encodes CAISESKRFGAYGYTF.

This clone was observed a single time. The V and J genes are TRBV12-3 or TRBV12-4 and TRBJ2-7, with D perhaps TRBD2 (6 bases). Trimming stripped 3 bases from V and 6 bases from J, with 12 bases between. The CDR3 has 13 amino acids. The CDR3 protein is CASSLAGTAEQYF. In DNA form, the CDR3 reads TGTGCCAGCAGTTTGGCGGGGACGGCCGAGCAGTACTTC.

The chain combines TRBV6-2 or TRBV6-3 with TRBJ2-2, with 10 bases matching TRBD2. In germline, CDR1 is MNHEY, CDR2 SVGEGT. The CDR3 runs to 19 residues. Trimming removed 0 bases from V and 4 bases from J; junction bases left unmatched: 11. The CDR3 region is CASSYSRLAGFHPTGELFF. Written as DNA, the CDR3 is TGTGCCAGCAGTTACTCCCGACTAGCGGGTTTTCACCCCACCGGGGAGCTGTTTTTT.

The rearrangement joins TRBV28 to TRBJ2-2; the D is unclear. V was trimmed by 7 bases and J by 6 bases, leaving 15 bases between them. The germline CDR1 and CDR2 sequences are MDHEN and SYDVKM. The CDR3 consists of 14 residues. CDR3 amino acids: CASTLPPPSGELFF. The CDR3 DNA sequence: TGTGCCAGCACTCTCCCACCCCCGTCCGGGGAGCTGTTTTTT.

The chain recombines TRBV5-1 with TRBJ2-2; 9 nucleotides line up with TRBD1. Per the germline V gene, CDR1 is SGHRS and CDR2 is YFSETQ. The CDR3 consists of 15 residues. V was clipped by 4 bases and J by 3 bases; unmatched bases: 4. CDR3 loop: CASSPRTGDTGELFF. The CDR3 DNA reads TGCGCCAGCAGCCCACGGACAGGGGACACCGGGGAGCTGTTTTTT.

The chain uses TRBV4-1 and TRBJ2-7; D is possibly TRBD2 (5 bases). Germline-derived CDR1 and CDR2 are MGHRA and YSYEKL. CDR3 length: 16 residues. V shed 0 bases and J shed 0 bases, with 12 bases lying between them. The CDR3, as DNA: TGCGCCAGCAGCCAAGATCACAGCGGCTACTCCTACGAGCAGTACTTC. Its translation: CASSQDHSGYSYEQYF.

The chain combines TRBV6-5 with TRBJ1-2, with a possible D match to TRBD1 (5 bases). The V and J ends lost 5 bases and 8 bases respectively, with 15 bases between them. Germline V gene sequence: CDR1 MNHEY, CDR2 SVGAGI. The CDR3 runs to 13 residues. CDR3: CASSKPHGDGYTF. The CDR3 DNA sequence: TGTGCCAGCAGTAAACCACATGGGGACGGCTACACCTTC.

This clone was detected only once. V gene TRBV28 combines with J gene TRBJ2-1, with D uncertain. Germline CDR1 reads MDHEN; CDR2 reads SYDVKM. This CDR3 contains 13 residues. V was clipped by 6 bases and J by 8 bases, with 14 bases between them. CDR3: CASRLPPRYEQFF. The CDR3 coding sequence is TGTGCCAGCAGACTCCCGCCCCGTTATGAGCAGTTCTTC.

The chain combines TRBV7-9 with TRBJ1-3, with D unresolved. CDR1 and CDR2 (germline): SEHNR, FQNEAQ (reference sequence). V lost 2 bases and J lost 0, with 8 bases in between. The CDR3 runs 15 residues. CDR3 sequence: CASSLSGHSGNTIYF. The CDR3 bases are TGTGCCAGCAGCTTATCAGGCCACTCTGGAAACACCATATATTTT.

The chain carries TRBV3-1 (or the pseudogene TRBV3-2) and TRBJ2-2; D is tentatively TRBD1 or TRBD2 (5 bases each). V gave up 8 bases and J gave up 3 bases, with 13 bases separating them. The CDR3 spans 14 residues. Germline V CDR1 and CDR2: LGHDT, YNNKEL (reference sequence). In DNA form, the CDR3 reads TGTGCCAGCTCTGGGGGTGGGTACACCGGGGAGCTGTTTTTT. Amino acids: CASSGGGYTGELFF.

The chain couples TRBV28 to TRBJ2-2, with D maybe TRBD1 (6 bases). This CDR3 has 12 amino acids. V lost 6 bases and J 10 bases, leaving 12 bases between the germline ends. Germline assignment: CDR1 MDHEN and CDR2 SYDVKM. The CDR3 is CASRVGAKELFF. The CDR3 bases are TGTGCCAGCAGGGTGGGGGCGAAGGAGCTGTTTTTT.

The chain couples TRBV5-1 to TRBJ2-7; D call uncertain. The germline gives CDR1 SGHRS, CDR2 YFSETQ. The CDR3 covers 15 residues. V lost 0 bases to trimming and J lost 0 bases, with 10 bases between them. The CDR3 nucleotides are TGCGCCAGCAGCTTGGTAGTGGGAAGCTCCTACGAGCAGTACTTC. Residues: CASSLVVGSSYEQYF.

The rearrangement joins TRBV24-1 to TRBJ2-3; D is undetermined. CDR3 length: 13 amino acids. Per germline, CDR1 KGHDR and CDR2 SFDVKD. Trimming pared 4 bases from V and 6 bases from J, leaving 10 bases between. The CDR3 DNA reads as TGTGCCACCAGTGACGCTTCTAGGGATACGCAGTATTTT. Its translation: CATSDASRDTQYF.

V and J are TRBV4-2 and TRBJ2-1; 8 bases map to TRBD2. The V segment lost 3 bases and the J segment 5 bases; nucleotides outside the gene matches: 6. CDR1 and CDR2 from the germline V gene are LGHNA and YNFKEQ. This CDR3 spans 15 amino acids. The CDR3 is CASSHTSSGHNEQFF. For the CDR3, the DNA is TGTGCCAGCAGCCACACCTCTAGCGGGCACAATGAGCAGTTCTTC.

The chain links TRBV5-1 to TRBJ2-1; D may match TRBD1 or TRBD2 (5 bases each). V was trimmed by 4 bases and J by 9 bases, leaving 11 bases between them. This CDR3 is built from 12 residues. The germline gives CDR1 SGHRS, CDR2 YFSETQ. The chain's CDR3 is CASSRDPGEQFF. The CDR3 DNA reads TGCGCCAGCAGCAGGGACCCTGGTGAGCAGTTCTTC.

V and J are TRBV11-3 and TRBJ2-1, with a weak D call TRBD2 (6 bases). The CDR3 is 14 residues long. Germline V gene lookup returns CDR1 SGHNT and CDR2 YENEEA. V lost 2 bases and J lost 8, with 13 bases in between. CDR3 protein: CASSLSTWEDEQFF. In DNA form, the CDR3 reads TGTGCCAGCAGCTTAAGTACTTGGGAGGATGAGCAGTTCTTC.

This rearrangement joins TRBV9 to TRBJ2-1; weak D call: TRBD2 (5 bases). The germline V and J ends were trimmed by 0 bases and 3 bases, with 19 bases remaining between them. Germline V gene lookup returns CDR1 SGDLS and CDR2 YYNGEE. This CDR3 is built from 18 residues. The CDR3 DNA follows: TGTGCCAGCAGCGTAGACCCCCCAAGGAGCGGTTTCTACAATGAGCAGTTCTTC. It translates to CASSVDPPRSGFYNEQFF.

The table lists this clone with a few counts. The rearrangement links TRBV7-8 to TRBJ1-1; 10 bases are shared with TRBD1. Trimming took 4 bases from V and 1 from J; bases not matched to a gene: 6. From germline, CDR1 is SGHVS and CDR2 FQNEAQ. The CDR3 runs 16 residues. The CDR3 loop reads CASSSRDRGSNTEAFF. CDR3 sequence (DNA): TGTGCCAGCAGCTCCAGGGACAGGGGTTCGAACACTGAAGCTTTCTTT. The entire variable domain, with the rest obtained from reference TRBV7-8 and TRBJ1-1, is as follows: GAGVSQSPRYKVAKRGQDVALRCDPISGHVSLFWYQQALGQGPEFLTYFQNEAQLDKSGLPSDRFFAERPEGSVSTLKIQRTQQEDSAVYLCASSSRDRGSNTEAFFGQGTRLTVV.

A word on this clone: This CDR3 is also generated by other DNA sequences in the sample. This rearrangement joins TRBV12-3 or TRBV12-4 to TRBJ2-7; no definite D call. The CDR3 runs to 11 residues. Trimming took 4 bases from V and 3 from J, leaving 4 bases between them. The DNA of the CDR3 is TGTGCCAGCAGTTCAGGCTACGAGCAGTACTTC. It codes for CASSSGYEQYF.

This chain uses TRBV4-1 with TRBJ2-2; 8 positions agree with TRBD1. V lost 4 bases to trimming and J lost 0 bases; unmatched junction nucleotides: 7. The CDR3 is made up of 17 amino acids. The germline CDR1 and CDR2 sequences are MGHRA and YSYEKL. CDR3 sequence: CASSLRTGTANTGELFF. As DNA, the CDR3 is TGCGCCAGCAGCCTCCGGACAGGGACAGCGAACACCGGGGAGCTGTTTTTT.